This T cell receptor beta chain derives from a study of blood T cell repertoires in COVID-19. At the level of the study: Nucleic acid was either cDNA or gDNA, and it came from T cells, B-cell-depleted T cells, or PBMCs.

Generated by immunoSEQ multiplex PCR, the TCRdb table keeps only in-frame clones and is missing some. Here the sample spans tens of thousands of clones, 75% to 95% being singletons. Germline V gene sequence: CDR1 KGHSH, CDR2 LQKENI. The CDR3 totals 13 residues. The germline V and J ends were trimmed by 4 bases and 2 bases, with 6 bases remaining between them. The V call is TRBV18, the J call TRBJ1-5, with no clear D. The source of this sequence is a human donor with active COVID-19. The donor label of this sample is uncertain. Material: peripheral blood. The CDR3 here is CASSLSRNQPQHF. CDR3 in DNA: TGTGCCAGCTCACTGAGCCGCAATCAGCCCCAGCATTTT.